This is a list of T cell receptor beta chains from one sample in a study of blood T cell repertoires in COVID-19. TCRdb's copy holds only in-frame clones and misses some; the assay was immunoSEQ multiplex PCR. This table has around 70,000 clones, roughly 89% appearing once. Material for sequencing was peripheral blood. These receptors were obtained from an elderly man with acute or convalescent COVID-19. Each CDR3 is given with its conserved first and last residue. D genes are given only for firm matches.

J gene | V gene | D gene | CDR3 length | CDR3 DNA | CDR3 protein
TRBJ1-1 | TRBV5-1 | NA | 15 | TGCGCCAGCAGCTTGGCCAGGGCCGGAGTCACTGAAGCTTTCTTT | CASSLARAGVTEAFF
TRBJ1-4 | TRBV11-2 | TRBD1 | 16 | TGTGCCAGCAGCTTAGGTTCCAGGGGGACTAATGAAAAACTGTTTTTT | CASSLGSRGTNEKLFF
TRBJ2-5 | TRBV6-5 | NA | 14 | TGTGCCAGCGTGGGCGGGGGCTCCCCAGAGACCCAGTACTTC | CASVGGGSPETQYF
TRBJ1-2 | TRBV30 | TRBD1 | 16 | TGTGCCTGGAGTGCCATCCGGGGACAGGAATACTATGGCTACACCTTC | CAWSAIRGQEYYGYTF
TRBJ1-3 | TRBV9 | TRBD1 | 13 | TGTGCCAGCGCCAGGGGGGACGGAAACACCATATATTTT | CASARGDGNTIYF
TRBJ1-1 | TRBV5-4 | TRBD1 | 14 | TGTGCCAGCAGCTCGGACAGGGGTACGAATGAAGCTTTCTTT | CASSSDRGTNEAFF
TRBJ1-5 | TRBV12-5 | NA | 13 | TGTGCTAGTGGTTTGTCCCACATCTTGCCCCAGCATTTT | CASGLSHILPQHF
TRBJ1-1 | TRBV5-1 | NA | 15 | TGCGCCAGCAGCTTATCTTCCGGAGGGAACACTGAAGCTTTCTTT | CASSLSSGGNTEAFF
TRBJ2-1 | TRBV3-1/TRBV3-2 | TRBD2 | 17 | TGTGCCAGCAGCCAAGAGACTAGCGGGAGGCCTCCCAATGAGCAGTTCTTC | CASSQETSGRPPNEQFF
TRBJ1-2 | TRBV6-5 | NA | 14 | TGTGCCAGCAAGAGGGAGGAATACCCCTATGGCTACACCTTC | CASKREEYPYGYTF
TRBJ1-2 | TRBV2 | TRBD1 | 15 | TGTGCCAGCAGTGAGAACGACAGGGGGAACTATGGCTACACCTTC | CASSENDRGNYGYTF
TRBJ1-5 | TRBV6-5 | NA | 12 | TGTGCCAGTACACGTAGCAATCAGCCCCAGCATTTT | CASTRSNQPQHF
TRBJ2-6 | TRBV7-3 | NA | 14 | TGTGCCAGCAGCGAACAGGCAGGGGCCAACGTCCTGACTTTC | CASSEQAGANVLTF
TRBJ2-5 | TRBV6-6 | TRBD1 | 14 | TGTGCCAGCAAGGGGGCCTCCCCCAAAGAGACCCAGTACTTC | CASKGASPKETQYF